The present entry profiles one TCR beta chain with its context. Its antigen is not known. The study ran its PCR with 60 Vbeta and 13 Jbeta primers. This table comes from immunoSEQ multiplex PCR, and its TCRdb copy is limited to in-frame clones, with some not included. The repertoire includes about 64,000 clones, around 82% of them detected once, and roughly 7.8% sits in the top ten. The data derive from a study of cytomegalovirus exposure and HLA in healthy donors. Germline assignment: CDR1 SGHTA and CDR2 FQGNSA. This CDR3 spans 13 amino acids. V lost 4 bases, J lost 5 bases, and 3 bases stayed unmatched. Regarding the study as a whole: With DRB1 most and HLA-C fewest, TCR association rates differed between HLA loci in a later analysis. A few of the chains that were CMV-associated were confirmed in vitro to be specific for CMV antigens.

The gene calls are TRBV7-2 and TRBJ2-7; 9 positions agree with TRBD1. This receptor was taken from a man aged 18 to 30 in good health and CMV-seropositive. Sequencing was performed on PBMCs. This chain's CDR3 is CASSSDRGNEQYF. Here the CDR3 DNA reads TGTGCCAGCAGCTCCGACAGGGGGAACGAGCAGTACTTC.